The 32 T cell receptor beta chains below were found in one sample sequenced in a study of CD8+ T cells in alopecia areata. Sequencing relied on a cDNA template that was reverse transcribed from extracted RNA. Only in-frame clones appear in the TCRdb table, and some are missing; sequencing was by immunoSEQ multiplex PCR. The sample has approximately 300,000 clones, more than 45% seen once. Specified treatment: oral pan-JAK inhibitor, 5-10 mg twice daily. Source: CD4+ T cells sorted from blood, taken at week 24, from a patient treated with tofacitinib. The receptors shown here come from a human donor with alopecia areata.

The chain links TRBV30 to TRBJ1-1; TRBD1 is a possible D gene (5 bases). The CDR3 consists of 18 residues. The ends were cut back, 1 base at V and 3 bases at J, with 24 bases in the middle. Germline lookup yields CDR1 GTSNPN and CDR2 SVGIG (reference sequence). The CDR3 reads CAWSDSGKWYPEDTEAFF. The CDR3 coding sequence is TGTGCCTGGAGTGATTCAGGGAAATGGTATCCGGAGGACACTGAAGCTTTCTTT.

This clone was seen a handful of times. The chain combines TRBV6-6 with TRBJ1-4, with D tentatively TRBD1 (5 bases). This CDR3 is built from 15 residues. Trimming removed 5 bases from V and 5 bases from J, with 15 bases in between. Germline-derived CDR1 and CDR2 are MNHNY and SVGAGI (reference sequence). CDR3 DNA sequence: TGTGCCAGCAGTCCTTGGGGGACGGCGAATGAAAAACTGTTTTTT. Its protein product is CASSPWGTANEKLFF.

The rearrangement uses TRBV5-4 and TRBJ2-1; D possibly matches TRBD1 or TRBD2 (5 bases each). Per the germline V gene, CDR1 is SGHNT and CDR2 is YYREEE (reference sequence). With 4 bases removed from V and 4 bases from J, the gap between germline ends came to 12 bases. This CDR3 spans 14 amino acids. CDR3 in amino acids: CASSGMGVYNEQFF. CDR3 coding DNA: TGTGCCAGCAGCGGAATGGGGGTATACAATGAGCAGTTCTTC.

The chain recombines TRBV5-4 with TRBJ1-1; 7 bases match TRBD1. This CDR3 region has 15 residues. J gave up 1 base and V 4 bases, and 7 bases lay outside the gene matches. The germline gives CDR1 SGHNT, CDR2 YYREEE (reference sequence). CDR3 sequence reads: CASSRWGQPNTEAFF. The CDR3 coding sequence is TGTGCCAGCAGCCGCTGGGGACAGCCGAACACTGAAGCTTTCTTT.

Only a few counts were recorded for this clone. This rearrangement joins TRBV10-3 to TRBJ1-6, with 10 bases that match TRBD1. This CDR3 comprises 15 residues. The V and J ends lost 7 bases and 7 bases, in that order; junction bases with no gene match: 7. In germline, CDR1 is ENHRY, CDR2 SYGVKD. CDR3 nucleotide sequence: TGTGCCATCATGGCCGGGGGACAGGGGAATTCACCCCTCCACTTT. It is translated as CAIMAGGQGNSPLHF.

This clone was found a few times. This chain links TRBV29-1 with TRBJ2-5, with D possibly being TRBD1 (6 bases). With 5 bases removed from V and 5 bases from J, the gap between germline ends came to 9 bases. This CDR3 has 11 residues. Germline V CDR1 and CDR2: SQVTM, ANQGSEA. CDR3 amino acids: CSVYRDETQYF. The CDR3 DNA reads TGCAGCGTTTACAGGGATGAGACCCAGTACTTC. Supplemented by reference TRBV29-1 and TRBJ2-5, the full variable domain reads SAVISQKPSRDICQRGTSLTIQCQVDSQVTMMFWYRQQPGQSLTLIATANQGSEATYESGFVIDKFPISRPNLTFSTLTVSNMSPEDSSIYLCSVYRDETQYFGPGTRLLVL.

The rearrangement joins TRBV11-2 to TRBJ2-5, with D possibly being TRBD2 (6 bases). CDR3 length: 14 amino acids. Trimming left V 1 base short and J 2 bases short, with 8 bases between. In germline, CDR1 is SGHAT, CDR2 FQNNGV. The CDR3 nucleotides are TGTGCCAGCAGCTTAGGGACTACACAAGAGACCCAGTACTTC. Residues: CASSLGTTQETQYF. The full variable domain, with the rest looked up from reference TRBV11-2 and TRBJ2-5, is EAGVAQSPRYKIIEKRQSVAFWCNPISGHATLYWYQQILGQGPKLLIQFQNNGVVDDSQLPKDRFSAERLKGVDSTLKIQPAKLEDSAVYLCASSLGTTQETQYFGPGTRLLVL.

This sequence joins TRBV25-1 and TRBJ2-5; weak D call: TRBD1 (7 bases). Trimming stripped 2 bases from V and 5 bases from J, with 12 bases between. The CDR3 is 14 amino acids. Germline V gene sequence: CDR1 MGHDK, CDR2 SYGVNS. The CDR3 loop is CASSEPRGRETQYF. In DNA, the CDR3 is TGTGCCAGCAGTGAACCCAGGGGGAGGGAGACCCAGTACTTC.

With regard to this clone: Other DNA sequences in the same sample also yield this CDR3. The CDR3 bases are TGTGCCAGCAGTGAAACAGGAATCGGGGAGCTGTTTTTT. The encoded protein is CASSETGIGELFF. The V and J genes are TRBV2 and TRBJ2-2; weak D call: TRBD1 (5 bases). The CDR3 consists of 13 residues. V lost 2 bases to trimming and J lost 7 bases, with 8 bases between them. From germline, CDR1 is SNHLY and CDR2 FYNNEI.

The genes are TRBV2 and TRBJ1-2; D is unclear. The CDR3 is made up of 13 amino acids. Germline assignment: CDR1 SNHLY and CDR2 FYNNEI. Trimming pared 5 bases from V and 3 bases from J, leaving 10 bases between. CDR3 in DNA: TGTGCCAGCAGTCCCCAGTTTGACTATGGCTACACCTTC. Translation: CASSPQFDYGYTF.

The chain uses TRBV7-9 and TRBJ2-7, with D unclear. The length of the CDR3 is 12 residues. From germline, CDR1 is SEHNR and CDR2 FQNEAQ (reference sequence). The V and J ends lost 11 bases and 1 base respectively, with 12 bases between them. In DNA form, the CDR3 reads TGTGCCGGGCAGGCAGCATCCTACGAGCAGTACTTC. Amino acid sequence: CAGQAASYEQYF.

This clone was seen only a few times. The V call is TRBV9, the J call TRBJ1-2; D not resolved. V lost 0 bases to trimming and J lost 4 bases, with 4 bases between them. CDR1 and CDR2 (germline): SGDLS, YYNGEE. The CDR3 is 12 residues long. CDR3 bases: TGTGCCAGCAGCGTAGCCCGCTATGGCTACACCTTC. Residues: CASSVARYGYTF.

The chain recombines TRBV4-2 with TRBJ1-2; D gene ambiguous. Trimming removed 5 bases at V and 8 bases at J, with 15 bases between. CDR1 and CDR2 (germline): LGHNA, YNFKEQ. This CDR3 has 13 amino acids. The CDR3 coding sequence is TGTGCCAGCAGCAAGGACTGGCGAGGGGGCTACACCTTC. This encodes CASSKDWRGGYTF.

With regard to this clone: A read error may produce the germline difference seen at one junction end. Here the CDR3 DNA reads TGCGCCAGCACCAACGCCCCGGGACTGGAGCGGTTC. It translates to CASTNAPGLERF. The V call is TRBV5-1, the J call TRBJ2-7, with a tentative D call TRBD2 (6 bases). The CDR3 is 12 amino acids. CDR1 is SGHRS and CDR2 is YFSETQ in the germline V gene.

Written as DNA, the CDR3 is TGTGCCTGGAGTACGTCACATTACAATGAGCAGTTCTTC. Protein sequence: CAWSTSHYNEQFF. This rearrangement joins TRBV30 to TRBJ2-1; D gene uncertain. The length of the CDR3 is 13 residues. Germline V lookup: CDR1 GTSNPN, CDR2 SVGIG (reference sequence). V was cut by 2 bases and J by 4 bases, with 9 bases left in between.

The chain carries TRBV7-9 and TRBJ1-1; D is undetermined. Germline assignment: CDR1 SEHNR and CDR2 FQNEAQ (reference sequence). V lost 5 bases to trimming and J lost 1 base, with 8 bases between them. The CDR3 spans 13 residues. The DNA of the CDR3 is TGTGCCAGCAGCCCCGGGTCGAACACTGAAGCTTTCTTT. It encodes CASSPGSNTEAFF.

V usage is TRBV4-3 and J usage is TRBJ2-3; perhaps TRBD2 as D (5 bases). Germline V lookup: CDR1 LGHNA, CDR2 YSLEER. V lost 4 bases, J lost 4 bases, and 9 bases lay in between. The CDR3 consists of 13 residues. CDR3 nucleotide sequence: TGCGCCAGCAGCCCTGGTAGCGCAGATACGCAGTATTTT. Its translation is CASSPGSADTQYF.

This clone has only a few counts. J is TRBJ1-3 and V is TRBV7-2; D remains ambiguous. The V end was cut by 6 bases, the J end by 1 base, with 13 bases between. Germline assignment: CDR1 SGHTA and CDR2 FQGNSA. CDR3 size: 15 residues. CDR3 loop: CASSLGRISGNTIYF. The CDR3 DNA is TGTGCCAGCAGTCTTGGACGGATTTCTGGAAACACCATATATTTT.

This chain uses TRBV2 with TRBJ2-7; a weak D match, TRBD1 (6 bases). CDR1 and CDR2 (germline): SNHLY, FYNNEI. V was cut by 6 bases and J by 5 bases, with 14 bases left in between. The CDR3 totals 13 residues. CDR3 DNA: TGTGCCAGCAGAGTCGAACAGGGCGACGAGCAGTACTTC. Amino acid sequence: CASRVEQGDEQYF.

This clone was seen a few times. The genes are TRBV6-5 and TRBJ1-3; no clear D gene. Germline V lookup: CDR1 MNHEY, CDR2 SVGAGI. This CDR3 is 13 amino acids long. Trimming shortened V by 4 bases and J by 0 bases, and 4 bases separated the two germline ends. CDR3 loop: CASSFNSGNTIYF. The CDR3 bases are TGTGCCAGCAGTTTCAACTCTGGAAACACCATATATTTT.

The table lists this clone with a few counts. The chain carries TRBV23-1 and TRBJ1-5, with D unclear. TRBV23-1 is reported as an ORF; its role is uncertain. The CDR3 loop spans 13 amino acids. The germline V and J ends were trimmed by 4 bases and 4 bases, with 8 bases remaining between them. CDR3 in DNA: TGCGCCAGCAGTCGCTTCGGAAATCAGCCCCAGCATTTT. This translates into CASSRFGNQPQHF.

CDR3 sequence reads: CASSLGAGVDSPLHF. In DNA form, the CDR3 reads TGTGCCAGCAGCTTAGGAGCAGGGGTAGATTCACCCCTCCACTTT. The V and J genes are TRBV7-6 and TRBJ1-6, with D perhaps TRBD1 (6 bases). This CDR3 has 15 amino acids. Trimming cost V 1 base and J 8 bases, with 12 bases left between them. Germline CDR1 SGHVS, CDR2 FNYEAQ.

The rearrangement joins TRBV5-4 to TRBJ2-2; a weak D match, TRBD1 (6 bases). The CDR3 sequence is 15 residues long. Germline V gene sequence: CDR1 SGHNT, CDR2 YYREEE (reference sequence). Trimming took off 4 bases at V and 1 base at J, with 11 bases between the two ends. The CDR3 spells CASSVGQMNTGELFF. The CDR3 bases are TGTGCCAGCAGCGTAGGACAGATGAACACCGGGGAGCTGTTTTTT.

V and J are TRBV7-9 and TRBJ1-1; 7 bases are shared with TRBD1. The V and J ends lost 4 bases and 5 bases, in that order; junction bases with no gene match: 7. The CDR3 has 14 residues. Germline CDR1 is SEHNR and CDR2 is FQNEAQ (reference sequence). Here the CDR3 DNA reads TGTGCCAGCAGCTACTCTTCAGGGGGGACTGAAGCTTTCTTT. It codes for CASSYSSGGTEAFF.

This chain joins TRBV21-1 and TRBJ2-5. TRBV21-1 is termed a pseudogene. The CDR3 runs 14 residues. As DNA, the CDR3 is TGTGCCAGCAGCAAAGTCAGAGGGACGGAGACCCAGTACTTC. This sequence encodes CASSKVRGTETQYF.

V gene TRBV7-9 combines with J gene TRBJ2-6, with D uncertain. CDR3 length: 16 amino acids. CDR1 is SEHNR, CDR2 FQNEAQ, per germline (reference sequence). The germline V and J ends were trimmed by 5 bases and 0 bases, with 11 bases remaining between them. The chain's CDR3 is CASSPEPYSGANVLTF. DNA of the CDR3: TGTGCCAGCAGCCCCGAGCCGTACTCTGGGGCCAACGTCCTGACTTTC.

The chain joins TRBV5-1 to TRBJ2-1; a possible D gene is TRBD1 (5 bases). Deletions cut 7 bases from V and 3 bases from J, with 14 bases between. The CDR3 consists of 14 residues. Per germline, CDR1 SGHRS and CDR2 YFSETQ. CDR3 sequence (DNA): TGCGCCAGCGGAATTCAGGGTATCTACAATGAGCAGTTCTTC. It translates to CASGIQGIYNEQFF.

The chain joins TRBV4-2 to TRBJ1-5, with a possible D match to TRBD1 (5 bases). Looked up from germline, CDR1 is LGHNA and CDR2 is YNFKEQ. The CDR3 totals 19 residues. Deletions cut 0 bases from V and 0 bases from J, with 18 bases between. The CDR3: CASSQEVEGTTYSNQPQHF. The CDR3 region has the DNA TGTGCCAGCAGCCAAGAAGTCGAGGGGACGACCTATAGCAATCAGCCCCAGCATTTT.

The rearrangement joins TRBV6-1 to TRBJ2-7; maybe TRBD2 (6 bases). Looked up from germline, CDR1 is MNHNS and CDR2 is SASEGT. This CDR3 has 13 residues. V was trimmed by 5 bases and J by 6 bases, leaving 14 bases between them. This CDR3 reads CASSTSRGSEQYF. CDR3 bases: TGTGCCAGCAGTACCAGCCGGGGGAGCGAGCAGTACTTC.

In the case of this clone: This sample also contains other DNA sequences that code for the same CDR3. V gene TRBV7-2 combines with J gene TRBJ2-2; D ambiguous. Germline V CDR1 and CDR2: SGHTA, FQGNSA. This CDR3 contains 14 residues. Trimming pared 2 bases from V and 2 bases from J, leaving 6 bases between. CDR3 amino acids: CASSLQGNTGELFF. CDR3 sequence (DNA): TGTGCCAGCAGCTTACAAGGAAACACCGGGGAGCTGTTTTTT. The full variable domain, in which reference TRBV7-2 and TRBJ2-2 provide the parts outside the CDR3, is GAGVSQSPSNKVTEKGKDVELRCDPISGHTALYWYRQSLGQGLEFLIYFQGNSAPDKSGLPSDRFSAERTGGSVSTLTIQRTQQEDSAVYLCASSLQGNTGELFFGEGSRLTVL.

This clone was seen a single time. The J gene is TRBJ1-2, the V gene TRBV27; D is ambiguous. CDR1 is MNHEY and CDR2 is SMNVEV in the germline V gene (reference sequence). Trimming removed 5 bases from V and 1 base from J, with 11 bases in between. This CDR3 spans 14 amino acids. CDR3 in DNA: TGTGCCAGCAGTCCCCGGACCGATAACTATGGCTACACCTTC. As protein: CASSPRTDNYGYTF.

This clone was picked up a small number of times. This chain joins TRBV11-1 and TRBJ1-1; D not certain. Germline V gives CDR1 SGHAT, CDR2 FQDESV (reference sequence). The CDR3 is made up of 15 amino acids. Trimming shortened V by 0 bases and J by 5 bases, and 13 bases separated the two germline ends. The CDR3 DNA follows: TGTGCCAGCAGCTTAGCCCGGGTCGCTCGGACTGAAGCTTTCTTT. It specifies CASSLARVARTEAFF.